These 14 T cell receptor beta chains were sequenced from one sample in a study of blood T cell repertoires in COVID-19. Method: immunoSEQ multiplex PCR; TCRdb's copy keeps in-frame clones and lacks some. In the table there are roughly 11,000 clones, roughly 82% of which are singletons. The source material was peripheral blood. The receptors come from a human donor in a cohort sampled during active COVID-19.

Written as DNA, the CDR3 is TGTGCCAGCAGCGTGGGGGGAGGGAGCGGCTACACCTTC. Residues: CASSVGGGSGYTF. The V call is TRBV9, the J call TRBJ1-2, with TRBD1 as a possible D gene (5 bases). V lost 2 bases and J lost 8, with 13 bases in between. The CDR3 has 13 residues. CDR1 is SGDLS and CDR2 is YYNGEE in the germline V gene.

The genes are TRBV18 and TRBJ2-3, with TRBD2 matching 11 bases. In germline, CDR1 is KGHSH, CDR2 LQKENI. The CDR3 contains 16 residues. V dropped 2 bases and J dropped 0; count of bases not matched to a gene: 1. CDR3 sequence: CASSPGTSGSTDTQYF. In DNA form, the CDR3 reads TGTGCCAGCTCACCAGGGACTAGCGGTAGCACAGATACGCAGTATTTT.

The rearrangement joins TRBV19 to TRBJ2-7, with D possibly being TRBD1 (5 bases). This CDR3 spans 15 amino acids. Germline CDR1 and CDR2: LNHDA and SQIVND (reference sequence). The germline V and J ends were trimmed by 7 bases and 0 bases, with 16 bases remaining between them. The CDR3 sequence is CASKTKQDVSYEQYF. The CDR3 bases are TGTGCCAGTAAAACAAAACAGGACGTCTCCTACGAGCAGTACTTC.

This chain uses TRBV6-6 with TRBJ1-2; 10 positions match TRBD1. This CDR3 contains 16 residues. J lost 7 bases, V lost 0 bases, and 8 bases had no gene match. Germline loops: CDR1 MNHNY, CDR2 SVGAGI (reference sequence). In nucleotides, the CDR3 is TGTGCCAGCAGTTACTCGAGTGACAGGGGGCTCGTTGGCTACACCTTC. As protein: CASSYSSDRGLVGYTF.

The rearrangement uses TRBV7-2 and TRBJ1-5; 7 bases match TRBD1. CDR3 size: 12 residues. Germline trimming cut 5 bases from V and 16 bases from J; bases unmatched to any gene: 11. Germline values: CDR1 SGHTA, CDR2 FQGNSA. This CDR3 is CASSPAGGHRHF. The CDR3 DNA sequence: TGTGCCAGCAGCCCAGCAGGGGGTCACCGACATTTT.

This clone was recorded only once. V is TRBV30 and J is TRBJ1-1; 7 nucleotides align to TRBD1. The CDR3 runs 15 residues. J gave up 0 bases and V 1 base, and 5 bases lay outside the gene matches. In germline, CDR1 is GTSNPN, CDR2 SVGIG (reference sequence). In DNA, the CDR3 is TGTGCCTGGAGTGGGAACAGGGGCGTGAACACTGAAGCTTTCTTT. It translates to CAWSGNRGVNTEAFF.

The CDR3 DNA is TGCGCCAGCAGCTGGGGGGGATTCACTGAAGCTTTCTTT. This encodes CASSWGGFTEAFF. This chain connects TRBV5-1 to TRBJ1-1; weak D call: TRBD1 (5 bases). The CDR3 covers 13 residues. V lost 3 bases and J 4 bases, leaving 10 bases between the germline ends. The V gene's germline CDR1 is SGHRS and CDR2 YFSETQ.

The chain joins TRBV14 to TRBJ2-1; no reliable D call. CDR3 length equals 14 residues. The germline CDR1 and CDR2 sequences are SGHDN and FVKESK. Trimming pared 5 bases from V and 0 bases from J, leaving 8 bases between. This CDR3 is CASSGLSSYNEQFF. In nucleotides, the CDR3 is TGTGCCAGCAGCGGGCTAAGCTCCTACAATGAGCAGTTCTTC.

This chain's CDR3 is CASSPYRPTTEAFF. CDR3 DNA sequence: TGTGCCAGTAGTCCTTACAGGCCCACCACTGAAGCTTTCTTT. V is TRBV19 and J is TRBJ1-1; possible D gene TRBD1, 5 bases. This CDR3 has 14 amino acids. Per the germline V gene, CDR1 is LNHDA and CDR2 is SQIVND (reference sequence). Trimming pared 5 bases from V and 4 bases from J, leaving 14 bases between.

The J gene is TRBJ2-2, the V gene TRBV5-1; TRBD2 might be the D (5 bases). In germline, CDR1 is SGHRS, CDR2 YFSETQ. This CDR3 has 15 amino acids. The V and J ends lost 4 bases and 2 bases respectively, with 12 bases between them. The CDR3 DNA sequence: TGCGCCAGCAGCCGGCGGGCAGAAAACACCGGGGAGCTGTTTTTT. It is translated as CASSRRAENTGELFF.

The chain has TRBV7-2 and TRBJ2-1, with 11 bases identical to TRBD2. V lost 2 bases to trimming and J lost 8 bases; unmatched junction nucleotides: 8. Germline V gene sequence: CDR1 SGHTA, CDR2 FQGNSA. The CDR3 runs to 16 residues. DNA for the CDR3: TGTGCCAGCAGCTTATACGGTAGCGGGGGGGCCTATGAGCAGTTCTTC. Residues: CASSLYGSGGAYEQFF.

V usage is TRBV7-9 and J usage is TRBJ2-5, with a tentative D call TRBD1 (5 bases). The CDR3 spans 14 residues. Looked up from germline, CDR1 is SEHNR and CDR2 is FQNEAQ (reference sequence). Trimming took 4 bases from V and 0 from J, leaving 9 bases between them. The CDR3 spells CASSWGLYQETQYF. The CDR3 nucleotides read TGTGCCAGCAGCTGGGGCCTGTACCAAGAGACCCAGTACTTC.

This rearrangement joins TRBV28 to TRBJ1-5; D is undetermined. The V gene's germline CDR1 is MDHEN and CDR2 SYDVKM. The V end was cut by 2 bases, the J end by 7 bases, with 9 bases between. CDR3 length: 13 residues. CDR3 in amino acids: CASSLNPGQPQHF. DNA of the CDR3: TGTGCCAGCAGTTTAAATCCGGGACAGCCCCAGCATTTT.

The V and J genes are TRBV19 and TRBJ1-6, with no clear D. Per the germline V gene, CDR1 is LNHDA and CDR2 is SQIVND (reference sequence). V was clipped by 7 bases and J by 7 bases, with 20 bases between them. The CDR3 extends over 16 amino acids. CDR3 amino acids: CASTQEGYGLNSPLHF. The DNA for the CDR3 is TGTGCCAGTACCCAGGAGGGATATGGTCTGAATTCACCCCTCCACTTT.